Below, 7 T cell receptor beta chains from the same sample are listed, as sequenced in a study of long-term antiretroviral therapy in people with HIV. Samples were assayed with immunoSEQ v3.0 at survey level. Profiling relied on immunoSEQ multiplex PCR, and the TCRdb table lists in-frame clones only, not all of them. The sample includes about 40,000 clones, approximately 87% of them seen just once. Sequencing was performed on unsorted PBMCs, taken 1.2 years after starting antiretroviral therapy. These receptor sequences come from a woman in her forties or fifties with HIV.

The rearrangement uses TRBV20-1 and TRBJ2-7; TRBD1 matches at 7 bases. The CDR3 spans 10 residues. Looked up from germline, CDR1 is DFQATT and CDR2 is SNEGSKA (reference sequence). The CDR3 coding sequence is TGCGGTGACAGGGACTACGAGCAGTACTTC. Amino acid sequence: CGDRDYEQYF.

This chain links TRBV5-1 with TRBJ2-1; a weak D match, TRBD2 (6 bases). The germline V gene encodes CDR1 SGHRS and CDR2 YFSETQ. Between the trimmed V and J ends, which lost 1 base and 5 bases, there was a span of 16 bases. The CDR3 consists of 16 residues. The CDR3 coding sequence is TGCGCCAGCAGCTTGTTTGCGGCGGGGAGCCACAATGAGCAGTTCTTC. This translates into CASSLFAAGSHNEQFF.

The rearrangement links TRBV19 to TRBJ2-7; D is undetermined. Germline-derived CDR1 and CDR2 are LNHDA and SQIVND (reference sequence). This CDR3 is 14 amino acids long. V lost 4 bases to trimming and J lost 5 bases, with 15 bases between them. CDR3 in DNA: TGTGCCAGTAGTAGCCGTGGCCCGGACCACGAGCAGTACTTC. This translates into CASSSRGPDHEQYF.

Concerning this clone itself: An end of the junction differs from the germline gene, which may be a read error. J is TRBJ2-6 and V is TRBV7-7; the D is unclear. The CDR3 totals 13 residues. Germline values: CDR1 SSHAT, CDR2 FNYEAQ (reference sequence). The CDR3 loop reads CASSPSGANVLTF. The CDR3, as DNA: TGTGCTAGCAGCCCCTCTGGGGCCAACGTCCTGACTTTC.

This sequence joins TRBV30 and TRBJ2-7, with D possibly TRBD2 on 5 matching bases. This CDR3 is 13 amino acids long. V was shortened by 3 bases and J by 3 bases, with 12 bases between the two germline ends. Germline CDR1 GTSNPN, CDR2 SVGIG (reference sequence). CDR3 sequence reads: CAWRRVNLYEQYF. CDR3 sequence (DNA): TGTGCCTGGAGGCGGGTAAACCTCTACGAGCAGTACTTC.

This sequence joins TRBV30 and TRBJ1-1; maybe TRBD1 (6 bases). Trimming stripped 8 bases from V and 0 bases from J, with 16 bases between. The CDR3 covers 14 residues. Germline values: CDR1 GTSNPN, CDR2 SVGIG (reference sequence). The CDR3 sequence: CAGTKGTMNTEAFF. In DNA, the CDR3 is TGTGCCGGGACTAAGGGGACAATGAACACTGAAGCTTTCTTT.

The rearrangement joins TRBV5-5 to TRBJ2-7, with 9 nucleotides matching TRBD1. Germline V gives CDR1 SGHKS, CDR2 YYEKEE (reference sequence). The CDR3 loop spans 16 amino acids. Trimming removed 2 bases from V and 3 bases from J; junction bases left unmatched: 9. CDR3 loop: CASSFSGQGGLYEQYF. CDR3 in DNA: TGTGCCAGCAGCTTTTCGGGACAGGGAGGTCTCTACGAGCAGTACTTC. Full variable domain (missing parts from reference TRBV5-5 and TRBJ2-7): DAGVTQSPTHLIKTRGQQVTLRCSPISGHKSVSWYQQVLGQGPQFIFQYYEKEERGRGNFPDRFSARQFPNYSSELNVNALLLGDSALYLCASSFSGQGGLYEQYFGPGTRLTVT.